This record covers a single T cell receptor beta chain. The antigen is undetermined. The data derive from a study of monozygotic twins with inflammatory bowel disease. Study-level points and caveats: IBD patients shared fewer clonotypes with others than healthy twins, especially with disease activity.

The CDR3 extends over 13 amino acids. CDR1 is SGHRS, CDR2 YFSETQ, per germline. Researchers used 3500 ng of total RNA for each TCR library. Reprocessing the 5' RACE reads, TCRdb reports a single entry for every CDR3 protein and omits DNA. With roughly 120,000 distinct CDR3 sequences in the sample, the ten largest clones hold over 10%. The receptor's source is a human donor with ulcerative colitis or Crohn's disease, or a healthy co-twin of an affected twin (not recorded which). Sequenced material: blood. The chain has TRBV5-1 and TRBJ2-1; the D call from TCRdb, TRBD1, cannot be confirmed without DNA. CDR3 sequence reads: CASSFYRRSEQFF. The complete variable domain, with remaining parts taken from reference TRBV5-1 and TRBJ2-1, reads KAGVTQTPRYLIKTRGQQVTLSCSPISGHRSVSWYQQTPGQGLQFLFEYFSETQRNKGNFPGRFSGRQFSNSRSEMNVSTLELGDSALYLCASSFYRRSEQFFGPGTRLTVL.